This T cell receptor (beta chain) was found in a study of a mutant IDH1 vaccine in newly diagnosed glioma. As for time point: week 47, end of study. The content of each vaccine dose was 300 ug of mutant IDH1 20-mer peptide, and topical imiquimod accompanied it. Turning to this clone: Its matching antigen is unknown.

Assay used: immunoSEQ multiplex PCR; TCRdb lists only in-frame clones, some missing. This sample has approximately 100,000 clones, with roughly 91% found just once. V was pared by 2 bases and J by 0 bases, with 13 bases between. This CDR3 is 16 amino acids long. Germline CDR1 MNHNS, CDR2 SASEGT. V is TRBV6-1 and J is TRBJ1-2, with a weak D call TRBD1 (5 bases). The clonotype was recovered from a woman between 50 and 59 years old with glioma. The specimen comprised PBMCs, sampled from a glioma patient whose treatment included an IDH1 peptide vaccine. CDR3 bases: TGTGCCAGCAGTGAAAACAGGCGAACCCCTAACTATGGCTACACCTTC. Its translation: CASSENRRTPNYGYTF.